This TCR beta chain was found in a study of blood T cell repertoires in COVID-19. Study context: Acute-phase and convalescent COVID-19 samples originated in the United States, Italy and Spain. Sources were T cells, B-cell-depleted T cells, or PBMCs; the material itself was cDNA or gDNA.

Authors' data handling: Amplified reference gene primers provided the basis for estimating nucleated cell counts. Profiling relied on immunoSEQ multiplex PCR, and the TCRdb table lists in-frame clones only, not all of them. That table supplies the V and J calls and clone size; D and trimming were determined from the DNA. The sample lists some 110,000 clones; about nine tenths were seen once. The clonotype originates from a man in his forties with acute or convalescent COVID-19. Sequenced input: peripheral blood.

In DNA form, the CDR3 reads TGTGCCAGCAGCAACCGGGACTCCACAGATACGCAGTATTTT. Encoded protein: CASSNRDSTDTQYF. This rearrangement joins TRBV11-3 to TRBJ2-3; maybe TRBD2 (6 bases). CDR1 and CDR2 (germline): SGHNT, YENEEA. Trimming took 5 bases from V and 2 from J, leaving 11 bases between them. The CDR3 covers 14 residues.